These 7 T cell receptor beta chains came from one sample sequenced in a study of vaccination and CD4 T cells after COVID-19. The antigens of these receptors remain unknown. With the Oncomine TCR Beta short-read assay, DNA from cultured CD4+ T cells was sequenced. TCRdb processed the PCR reads anew with MiXCR; each CDR3 protein has one entry. The sample lists about 13,000 distinct CDR3 sequences, 50% to 60% occurring once. Treatment reported: approximately 9-day PBMC culture with coronavirus spike peptide pools or control peptides (ViraFEST assay). The sample in question was cultured CD4+ T cells from blood, obtained after SARS-CoV-2 vaccination. These receptor sequences come from a human donor with COVID-19.

The chain recombines TRBV11-3 with TRBJ1-2, with 10 nucleotides matching TRBD1. The CDR3 consists of 14 residues. Germline CDR1 reads SGHNT; CDR2 reads YENEEA. Germline trimming cut 5 bases from V and 4 bases from J; bases unmatched to any gene: 4. In nucleotides, the CDR3 is TGTGCCAGCAGCATGAGGACAGGGGGCTATGGCTACACCTTC. Its protein is CASSMRTGGYGYTF.

The rearrangement joins TRBV4-1 to TRBJ2-5; TRBD2 aligns across 7 bases. The CDR3 is 15 residues long. V was pared by 2 bases and J by 2 bases, with 5 bases of the junction left unmatched. Germline CDR1 and CDR2: MGHRA and YSYEKL. The CDR3 DNA is TGCGCCAGCAGCCAAACGTCTAGCGGACAAGAGACCCAGTACTTC. Its translation: CASSQTSSGQETQYF.

V is TRBV29-1 and J is TRBJ1-2, with TRBD1 as a possible D gene (6 bases). The V and J ends lost 0 bases and 6 bases respectively, with 17 bases between them. In germline, CDR1 is SQVTM, CDR2 ANQGSEA. This CDR3 contains 15 residues. CDR3 loop: CSVEDVVTGNNGYTF. The CDR3 DNA reads TGCAGCGTTGAAGATGTAGTCACAGGGAATAATGGCTACACCTTC.

This clonotype appeared a few times. V gene TRBV11-1 combines with J gene TRBJ1-1; 9 positions match TRBD1. The J segment lost 9 bases and the V segment lost 2 bases, leaving 7 bases of the junction unmatched. Germline assignment: CDR1 SGHAT and CDR2 FQDESV (reference sequence). The CDR3 is 14 amino acids. The CDR3 here is CASSLLQGQGKAFF. The CDR3 DNA reads as TGTGCCAGCAGCTTACTCCAGGGACAGGGTAAAGCTTTCTTT. Based on the CDR3 plus reference TRBV11-1 and TRBJ1-1, the full variable domain is EAEVAQSPRYKITEKSQAVAFWCDPISGHATLYWYRQILGQGPELLVQFQDESVVDDSQLPKDRFSAERLKGVDSTLKIQPAELGDSAMYLCASSLLQGQGKAFFGQGTRLTVV.

The chain uses TRBV2 and TRBJ1-2; perhaps TRBD1 as D (6 bases). Deletions cut 1 base from V and 4 bases from J, with 7 bases between. CDR3 size: 13 residues. Germline V gives CDR1 SNHLY, CDR2 FYNNEI. CDR3 DNA: TGTGCCAGCAGTGAAGGGACAGCCTATGGCTACACCTTC. Translated, it gives CASSEGTAYGYTF.

The chain has TRBV12-5 and TRBJ1-1; no firm D call. The V gene's germline CDR1 is LGHNT and CDR2 FRNRAP. V lost 5 bases and J 10 bases, leaving 14 bases between the germline ends. The CDR3 spans 12 residues. The CDR3 DNA reads as TGTGCTAGTGGTCCCGACTTGAGCGGAGCTTTCTTT. This codes for CASGPDLSGAFF.

The chain links TRBV27 to TRBJ2-3; D is undetermined. CDR3 length: 11 amino acids. Germline V gives CDR1 MNHEY, CDR2 SMNVEV (reference sequence). Trimming cost V 4 bases and J 5 bases, with 4 bases left between them. CDR3 in DNA: TGTGCCAGCAGTTACCGAGATACGCAGTATTTT. It specifies CASSYRDTQYF.